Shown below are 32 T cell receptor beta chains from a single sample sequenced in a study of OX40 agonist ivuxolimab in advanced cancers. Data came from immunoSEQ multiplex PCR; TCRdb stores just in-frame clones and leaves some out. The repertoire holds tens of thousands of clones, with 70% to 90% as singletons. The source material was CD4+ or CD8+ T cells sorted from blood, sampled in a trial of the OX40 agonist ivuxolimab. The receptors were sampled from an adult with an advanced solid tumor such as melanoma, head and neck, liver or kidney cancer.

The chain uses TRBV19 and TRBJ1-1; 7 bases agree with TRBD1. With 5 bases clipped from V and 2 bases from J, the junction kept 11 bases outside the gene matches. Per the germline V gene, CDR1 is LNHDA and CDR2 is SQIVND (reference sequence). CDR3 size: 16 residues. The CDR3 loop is CASSAGVGTVNTEAFF. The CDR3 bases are TGTGCCAGTAGTGCCGGCGTAGGGACAGTAAACACTGAAGCTTTCTTT.

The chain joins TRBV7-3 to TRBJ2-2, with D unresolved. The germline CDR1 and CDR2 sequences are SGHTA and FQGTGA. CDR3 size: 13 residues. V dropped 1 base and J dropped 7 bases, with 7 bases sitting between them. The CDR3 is CASSLNILGELFF. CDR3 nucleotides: TGTGCCAGCAGCTTAAATATTCTCGGGGAGCTGTTTTTT.

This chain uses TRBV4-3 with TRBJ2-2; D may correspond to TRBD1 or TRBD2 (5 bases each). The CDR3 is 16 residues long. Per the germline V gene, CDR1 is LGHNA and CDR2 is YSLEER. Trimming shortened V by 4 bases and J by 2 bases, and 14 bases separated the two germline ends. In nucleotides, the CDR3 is TGCGCCAGCAGCCGTTCCGGGACCCTAAACACCGGGGAGCTGTTTTTT. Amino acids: CASSRSGTLNTGELFF.

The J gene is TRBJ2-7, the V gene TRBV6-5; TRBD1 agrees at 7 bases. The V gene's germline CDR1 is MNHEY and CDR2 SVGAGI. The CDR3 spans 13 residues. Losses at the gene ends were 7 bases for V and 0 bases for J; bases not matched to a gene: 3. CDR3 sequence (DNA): TGTGCCAGCACCAGGACAGGCTCCTACGAGCAGTACTTC. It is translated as CASTRTGSYEQYF.

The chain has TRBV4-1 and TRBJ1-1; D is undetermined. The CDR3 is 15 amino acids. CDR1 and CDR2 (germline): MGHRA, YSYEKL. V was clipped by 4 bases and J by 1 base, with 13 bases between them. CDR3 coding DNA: TGCGCCAGCAGCCTTACAGACGGTGGGAACACTGAAGCTTTCTTT. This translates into CASSLTDGGNTEAFF.

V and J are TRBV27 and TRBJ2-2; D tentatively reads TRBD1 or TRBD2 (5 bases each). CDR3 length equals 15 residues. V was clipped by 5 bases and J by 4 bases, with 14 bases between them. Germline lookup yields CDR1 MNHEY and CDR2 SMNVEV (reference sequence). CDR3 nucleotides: TGTGCCAGCAGTCGCGCCGGGACGGTCACCGGGGAGCTGTTTTTT. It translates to CASSRAGTVTGELFF.

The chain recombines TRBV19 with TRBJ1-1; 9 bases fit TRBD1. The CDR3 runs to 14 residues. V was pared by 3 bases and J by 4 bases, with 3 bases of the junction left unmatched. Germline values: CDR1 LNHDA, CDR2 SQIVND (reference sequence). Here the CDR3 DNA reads TGTGCCAGTAGTATGGCGACAGGGGGCACTGAAGCTTTCTTT. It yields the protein CASSMATGGTEAFF.

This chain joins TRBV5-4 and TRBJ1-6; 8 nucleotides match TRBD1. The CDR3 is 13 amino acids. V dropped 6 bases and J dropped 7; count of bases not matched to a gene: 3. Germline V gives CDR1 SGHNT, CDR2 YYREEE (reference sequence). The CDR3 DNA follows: TGTGCCAGCACAACAGGGGGGAATTCACCCCTCCACTTT. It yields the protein CASTTGGNSPLHF.

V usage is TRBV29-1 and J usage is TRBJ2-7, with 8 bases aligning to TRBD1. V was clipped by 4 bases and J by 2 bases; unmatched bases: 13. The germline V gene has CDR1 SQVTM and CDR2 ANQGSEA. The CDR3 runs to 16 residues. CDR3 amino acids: CSVAGTGETHPYEQYF. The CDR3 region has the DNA TGCAGCGTTGCCGGGACAGGTGAAACCCATCCCTACGAGCAGTACTTC.

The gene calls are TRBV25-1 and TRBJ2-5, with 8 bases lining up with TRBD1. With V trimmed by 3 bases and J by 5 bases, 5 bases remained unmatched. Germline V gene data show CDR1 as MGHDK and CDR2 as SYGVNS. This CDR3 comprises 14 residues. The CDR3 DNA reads TGTGCCAGCAGTGACCAGGGGGCATCGGAGACCCAGTACTTC. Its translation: CASSDQGASETQYF.

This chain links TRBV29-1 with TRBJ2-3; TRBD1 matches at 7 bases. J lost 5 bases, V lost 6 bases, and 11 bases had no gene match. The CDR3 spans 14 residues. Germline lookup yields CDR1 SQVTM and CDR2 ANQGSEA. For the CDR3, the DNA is TGCAGCGTACCAGGGACAGCGCAAAAAGATACGCAGTATTTT. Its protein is CSVPGTAQKDTQYF.

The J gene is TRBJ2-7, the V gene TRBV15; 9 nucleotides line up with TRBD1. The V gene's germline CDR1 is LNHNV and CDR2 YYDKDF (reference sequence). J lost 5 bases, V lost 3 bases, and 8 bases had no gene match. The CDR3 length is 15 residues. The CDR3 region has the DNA TGTGCCACCAGCAGGGCCCGGGACAGGGTCCACGAGCAGTACTTC. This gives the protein CATSRARDRVHEQYF.

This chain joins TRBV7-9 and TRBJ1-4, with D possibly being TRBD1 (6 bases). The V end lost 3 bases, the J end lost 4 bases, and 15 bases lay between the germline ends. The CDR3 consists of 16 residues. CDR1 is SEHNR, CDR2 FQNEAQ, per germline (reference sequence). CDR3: CASSFGRGKSNEKLFF. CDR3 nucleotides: TGTGCCAGCAGCTTCGGAAGGGGGAAGAGTAATGAAAAACTGTTTTTT.

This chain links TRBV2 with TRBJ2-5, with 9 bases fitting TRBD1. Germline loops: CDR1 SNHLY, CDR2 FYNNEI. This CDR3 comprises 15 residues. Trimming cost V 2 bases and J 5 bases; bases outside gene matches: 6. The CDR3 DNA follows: TGTGCCAGCAGTGAATTGACAGGGGGAGGGGAGACCCAGTACTTC. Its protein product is CASSELTGGGETQYF.

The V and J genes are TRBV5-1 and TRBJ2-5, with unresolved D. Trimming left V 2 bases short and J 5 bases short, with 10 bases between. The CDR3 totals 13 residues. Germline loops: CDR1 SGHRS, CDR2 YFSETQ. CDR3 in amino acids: CASSLGQSETQYF. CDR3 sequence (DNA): TGCGCCAGCAGCTTAGGGCAGTCGGAGACCCAGTACTTC. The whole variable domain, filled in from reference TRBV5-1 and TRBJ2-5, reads KAGVTQTPRYLIKTRGQQVTLSCSPISGHRSVSWYQQTPGQGLQFLFEYFSETQRNKGNFPGRFSGRQFSNSRSEMNVSTLELGDSALYLCASSLGQSETQYFGPGTRLLVL.

The CDR3 DNA follows: TGCGCCAGCAGCCTACTGAGTGGTTCAGATACGCAGTATTTT. It specifies CASSLLSGSDTQYF. This chain uses TRBV5-1 with TRBJ2-3; D ambiguous. The CDR3 is 14 amino acids. Germline assignment: CDR1 SGHRS and CDR2 YFSETQ. Deletions cut 4 bases from V and 4 bases from J, with 13 bases between.

CDR3 protein: CASRPPGVPTEQYF. CDR3 coding DNA: TGTGCCAGCAGGCCCCCGGGAGTCCCCACCGAGCAGTACTTC. J is TRBJ2-7 and V is TRBV6-5; TRBD2 is a possible D gene (6 bases). CDR3 size: 14 residues. Trimming stripped 6 bases from V and 6 bases from J, with 18 bases between. Germline V gene lookup returns CDR1 MNHEY and CDR2 SVGAGI.

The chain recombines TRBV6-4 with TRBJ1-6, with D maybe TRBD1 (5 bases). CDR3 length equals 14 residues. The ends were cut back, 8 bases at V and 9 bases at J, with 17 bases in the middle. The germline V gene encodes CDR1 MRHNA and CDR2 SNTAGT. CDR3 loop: CASGPGASGSPLHF. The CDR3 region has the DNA TGTGCCAGCGGCCCCGGGGCTAGCGGTTCACCCCTCCACTTT.

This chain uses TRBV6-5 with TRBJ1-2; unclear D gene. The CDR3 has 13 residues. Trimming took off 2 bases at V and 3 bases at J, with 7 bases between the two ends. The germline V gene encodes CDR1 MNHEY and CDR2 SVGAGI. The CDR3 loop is CASSYTGDYGYTF. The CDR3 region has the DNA TGTGCCAGCAGTTACACGGGTGACTATGGCTACACCTTC.

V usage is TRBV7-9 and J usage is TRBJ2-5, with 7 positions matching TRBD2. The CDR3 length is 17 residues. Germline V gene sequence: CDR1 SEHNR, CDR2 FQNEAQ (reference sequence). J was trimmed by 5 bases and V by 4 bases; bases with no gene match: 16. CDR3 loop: CASSSRRGSQNLETQYF. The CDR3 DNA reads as TGTGCCAGCAGCTCCCGGCGGGGGAGTCAAAATCTGGAGACCCAGTACTTC.

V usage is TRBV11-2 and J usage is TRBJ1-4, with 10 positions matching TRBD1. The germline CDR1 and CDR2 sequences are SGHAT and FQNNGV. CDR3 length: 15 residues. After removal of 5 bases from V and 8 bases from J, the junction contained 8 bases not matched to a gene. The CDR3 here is CASSSSGTGEEKLFF. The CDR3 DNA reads TGTGCCAGCAGCAGCTCCGGGACAGGGGAAGAAAAACTGTTTTTT.

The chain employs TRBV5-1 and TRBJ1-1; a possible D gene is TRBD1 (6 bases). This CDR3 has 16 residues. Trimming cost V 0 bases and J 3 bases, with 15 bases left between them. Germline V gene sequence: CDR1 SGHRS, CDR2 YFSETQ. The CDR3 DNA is TGCGCCAGCAGCTTGGGGGCAGGGGATTCCTACACTGAAGCTTTCTTT. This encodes CASSLGAGDSYTEAFF.

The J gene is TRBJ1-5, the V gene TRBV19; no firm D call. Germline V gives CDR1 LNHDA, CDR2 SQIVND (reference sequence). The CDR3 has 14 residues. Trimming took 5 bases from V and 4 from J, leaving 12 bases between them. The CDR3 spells CASSSTRRNQPQHF. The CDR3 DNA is TGTGCCAGTAGTTCTACCCGACGGAATCAGCCCCAGCATTTT.

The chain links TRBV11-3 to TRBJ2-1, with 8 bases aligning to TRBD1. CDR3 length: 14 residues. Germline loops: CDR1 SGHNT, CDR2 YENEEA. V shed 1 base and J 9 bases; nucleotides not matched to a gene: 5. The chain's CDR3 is CASSLGTGSAEQFF. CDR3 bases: TGTGCCAGCAGCTTAGGGACAGGGTCCGCTGAGCAGTTCTTC.

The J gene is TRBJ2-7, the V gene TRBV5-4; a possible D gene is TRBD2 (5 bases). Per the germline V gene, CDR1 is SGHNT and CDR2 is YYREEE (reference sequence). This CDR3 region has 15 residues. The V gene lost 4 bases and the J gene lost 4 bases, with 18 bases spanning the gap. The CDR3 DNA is TGTGCCAGCAGCCCCGTCGCGGACTTGCCGTACGAGCAGTACTTC. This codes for CASSPVADLPYEQYF.

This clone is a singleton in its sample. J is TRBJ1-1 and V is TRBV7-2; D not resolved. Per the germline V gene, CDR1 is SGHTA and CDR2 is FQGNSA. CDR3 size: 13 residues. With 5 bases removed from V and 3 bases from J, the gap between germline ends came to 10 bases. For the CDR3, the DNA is TGTGCCAGCAGCCCAACCCGGGACACTGAAGCTTTCTTT. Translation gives CASSPTRDTEAFF.

The DNA for the CDR3 is TGTGCCAGCAGTGGAGACCTTAACACTGAAGCTTTCTTT. Translating gives CASSGDLNTEAFF. The V and J genes are TRBV2 and TRBJ1-1; D remains unclear. Between the trimmed V and J ends, which lost 4 bases and 2 bases, there was a span of 8 bases. Per the germline V gene, CDR1 is SNHLY and CDR2 is FYNNEI. The CDR3 is 13 amino acids.

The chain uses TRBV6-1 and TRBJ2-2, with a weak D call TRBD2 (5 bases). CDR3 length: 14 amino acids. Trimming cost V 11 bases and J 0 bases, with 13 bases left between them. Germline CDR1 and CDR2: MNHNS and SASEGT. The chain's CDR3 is CAAGGVANTGELFF. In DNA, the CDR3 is TGTGCCGCCGGAGGAGTCGCGAACACCGGGGAGCTGTTTTTT.

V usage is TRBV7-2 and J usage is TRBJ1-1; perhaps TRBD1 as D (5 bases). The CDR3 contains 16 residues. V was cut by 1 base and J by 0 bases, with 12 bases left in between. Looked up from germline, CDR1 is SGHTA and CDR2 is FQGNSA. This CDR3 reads CASSLGGRALNTEAFF. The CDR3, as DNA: TGTGCCAGCAGCTTAGGGGGACGGGCGTTGAACACTGAAGCTTTCTTT.

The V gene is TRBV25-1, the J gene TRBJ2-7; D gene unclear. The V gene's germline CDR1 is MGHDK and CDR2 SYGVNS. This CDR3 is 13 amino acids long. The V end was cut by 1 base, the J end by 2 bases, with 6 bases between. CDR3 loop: CASSEWSPYEQYF. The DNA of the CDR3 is TGTGCCAGCAGTGAATGGAGCCCCTACGAGCAGTACTTC.

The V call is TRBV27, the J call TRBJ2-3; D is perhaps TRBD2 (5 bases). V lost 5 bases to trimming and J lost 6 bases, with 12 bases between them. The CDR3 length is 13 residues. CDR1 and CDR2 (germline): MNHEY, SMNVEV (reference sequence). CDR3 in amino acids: CASSDLWRDTQYF. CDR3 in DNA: TGTGCCAGCAGTGACCTGTGGAGGGATACGCAGTATTTT.

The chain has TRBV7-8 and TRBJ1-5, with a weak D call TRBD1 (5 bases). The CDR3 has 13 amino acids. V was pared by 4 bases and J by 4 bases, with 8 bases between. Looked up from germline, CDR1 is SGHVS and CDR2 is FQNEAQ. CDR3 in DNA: TGTGCCAGCAGCTCGAGACAGAATCAGCCCCAGCATTTT. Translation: CASSSRQNQPQHF. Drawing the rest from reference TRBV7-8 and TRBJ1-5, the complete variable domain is GAGVSQSPRYKVAKRGQDVALRCDPISGHVSLFWYQQALGQGPEFLTYFQNEAQLDKSGLPSDRFFAERPEGSVSTLKIQRTQQEDSAVYLCASSSRQNQPQHFGDGTRLSIL.